This record covers a single T cell receptor (beta chain). The antigen remains unidentified. This specimen belongs to a study of T cell responses to AZD1222 COVID-19 vaccine. Germline CDR1 reads SNHLY; CDR2 reads FYNNEI. The V gene lost 3 bases and the J gene lost 0 bases, with 9 bases spanning the gap. The CDR3 sequence is 15 residues long. Findings and limits, study-wide: The study sampled repertoires only after the peak T cell response. Dominant CD4 TCR responses targeted spike regions 160-218 and 743-854. White British ancestry dominated among donors, who included more females, and clonal diversity was possibly underestimated. Of spike-specific TCRs, nearly half reportedly target regions left unmutated in variants.

The protocol was immunoSEQ multiplex PCR, while the TCRdb copy is restricted to in-frame clones and leaves out a portion. The repertoire holds some 170,000 clones, more than 90% seen once, with 2.6% in the top ten. The TCR comes from an adult in good health. This chain uses TRBV2 with TRBJ2-1; weak D call: TRBD1 (5 bases). The starting material was peripheral blood, obtained on day 0 of AZD1222 vaccination. CDR3 sequence reads: CASSEKGNSYNEQFF. In DNA, the CDR3 is TGTGCCAGCAGTGAGAAGGGGAACTCCTACAATGAGCAGTTCTTC.